This is a list of T cell receptor beta chains from one sample in a study of OX40 agonist ivuxolimab in advanced cancers. Clones were sequenced by immunoSEQ multiplex PCR, and TCRdb holds only the in-frame ones, with some missing. The sample yields approximately 54,000 clones, 80% to 95% seen once. Sequenced here: CD4+ or CD8+ T cells sorted from blood, sampled in a trial of the OX40 agonist ivuxolimab. Receptors were obtained from an adult with an advanced solid tumor such as melanoma, head and neck, liver or kidney cancer. Both conserved end residues are part of each CDR3. D genes are given only for firm matches. Clone size is not always given. Where it is, it says once, few, many or a class for expanded clones.

V	size	D	J	CDR3	DNA
TRBV9	.	TRBD1	TRBJ1-2	CASSVGTGGNGYTF	TGTGCCAGCAGCGTAGGCACAGGGGGCAATGGCTACACCTTC
TRBV7-8	.	.	TRBJ1-1	CASSLPGRGMNTEAFF	TGTGCCAGCAGCTTACCGGGACGGGGAATGAACACTGAAGCTTTCTTT
TRBV5-1	.	.	TRBJ2-3	CASSLSRGQDTQYF	TGCGCCAGCAGCCTCTCCCGGGGCCAAGATACGCAGTATTTT
TRBV6-5	.	.	TRBJ2-7	CASSFSTGSSSYEQYF	TGTGCCAGCAGTTTCTCGACAGGTTCCAGCTCCTACGAGCAGTACTTC
TRBV7-9	.	.	TRBJ2-7	CASSLVQGAYEQYF	TGTGCCAGCAGCTTAGTACAGGGAGCCTACGAGCAGTACTTC
TRBV4-3	.	TRBD1	TRBJ2-2	CASSPTGDAITGELFF	TGCGCCAGCAGCCCGACAGGGGACGCGATCACCGGGGAGCTGTTTTTT
TRBV15	.	.	TRBJ2-2	CATRGQGSTGELFF	TGTGCCACCAGGGGGCAGGGGTCCACCGGGGAGCTGTTTTTT
TRBV27	.	.	TRBJ2-3	CASSPQSTDTQYF	TGTGCCAGCAGTCCCCAATCCACAGATACGCAGTATTTT
TRBV28	.	.	TRBJ2-4	CASSYTGAGNIQYF	TGTGCCAGCAGTTATACCGGGGCGGGAAACATTCAGTACTTC
TRBV4-1	.	TRBD2	TRBJ2-5	CASSGTSGNQETQYF	TGCGCCAGCAGCGGGACTAGCGGTAATCAAGAGACCCAGTACTTC
TRBV19	.	.	TRBJ2-2	CASSIDLLRPGELFF	TGTGCCAGTAGTATAGACCTCCTTAGACCCGGGGAGCTGTTTTTT
TRBV29-1	.	TRBD2	TRBJ2-5	CSVEEQKRGGIFQYF	TGCAGCGTTGAAGAGCAGAAGCGGGGGGGCATATTCCAGTACTTC
TRBV7-9	.	.	TRBJ2-7	CASSLPENRVEQYF	TGTGCCAGCAGCTTGCCCGAAAACAGGGTAGAGCAGTACTTC
TRBV7-9	.	.	TRBJ2-4	CASSSSTALDGKIWNIQYF	TGTGCCAGCAGCTCAAGTACCGCCTTGGATGGTAAGATATGGAACATTCAGTACTTC
TRBV9	.	.	TRBJ2-3	CASSESGGTDTQYF	TGTGCCAGCAGCGAATCAGGGGGCACAGATACGCAGTATTTT
TRBV2	.	.	TRBJ1-5	CASTGAMADQPQHF	TGTGCCAGCACCGGGGCTATGGCGGATCAGCCCCAGCATTTT
TRBV7-6	.	.	TRBJ2-1	CASSAQGRYNEQFF	TGTGCCAGCAGCGCCCAGGGTCGGTACAATGAGCAGTTCTTC
TRBV28	.	TRBD1	TRBJ2-7	CASSETGYSGEQYF	TGTGCCAGCAGTGAGACAGGGTATTCGGGCGAGCAGTACTTC
TRBV7-9	.	.	TRBJ1-2	CASSLEGGQDYGYTF	TGTGCCAGCAGCTTAGAAGGGGGGCAGGACTATGGCTACACCTTC
TRBV5-6	once	.	TRBJ1-6	CASSLGANSPLHF	TGTGCCAGCAGCTTGGGTGCTAATTCACCCCTCCACTTT
TRBV4-3	.	.	TRBJ1-3	CASSQGTGLGNTIYF	TGCGCCAGCAGCCAAGGAACAGGGCTTGGAAACACCATATATTTT
TRBV7-9	.	.	TRBJ1-1	CASSLVPQNKAFF	TGTGCCAGCAGCTTAGTCCCACAGAATAAAGCTTTCTTT
TRBV5-4	.	.	TRBJ1-1	CASSEDKMNTEAFF	TGTGCCAGCAGCGAGGACAAGATGAACACTGAAGCTTTCTTT
TRBV15	.	TRBD1	TRBJ1-2	CATSRDLTGNGYTF	TGTGCCACCAGCAGAGATCTGACAGGGAATGGCTACACCTTC
TRBV9	.	.	TRBJ1-1	CASSVGFEGHTEAFF	TGTGCCAGCAGCGTGGGCTTTGAGGGGCACACTGAAGCTTTCTTT
TRBV4-1	.	TRBD2	TRBJ2-3	CASSQDVSGVKDTQYF	TGCGCCAGCAGCCAAGATGTTAGCGGGGTGAAAGATACGCAGTATTTT
TRBV14	.	.	TRBJ2-3	CASTWAGSTDTQYF	TGTGCCAGCACCTGGGCAGGTAGCACAGATACGCAGTATTTT
TRBV27	.	TRBD1	TRBJ1-2	CASSPRTGDGYTF	TGTGCCAGCAGTCCCCGGACAGGGGATGGCTACACCTTC
TRBV18	.	TRBD2	TRBJ2-1	CASSYSGGANEQFF	TGTGCCAGCTCCTACAGCGGGGGGGCCAATGAGCAGTTCTTC
TRBV5-6	.	.	TRBJ2-1	CASTDGAGYEQFF	TGTGCCAGCACTGACGGGGCAGGGTATGAGCAGTTCTTC
TRBV5-1	.	.	TRBJ1-1	CASSLGWGRNTEAFF	TGCGCCAGCAGCTTAGGTTGGGGACGGAACACTGAAGCTTTCTTT
TRBV27	.	.	TRBJ2-7	CASSLALASSYEQYF	TGTGCCAGCAGTTTAGCTCTAGCGAGCTCCTACGAGCAGTACTTC
TRBV19	.	.	TRBJ1-1	CASRIWENTEAFF	TGTGCCAGTAGGATTTGGGAGAACACTGAAGCTTTCTTT
TRBV30	.	TRBD1	TRBJ1-1	CAWDRQGAANTEAFF	TGTGCCTGGGACAGACAGGGCGCTGCGAACACTGAAGCTTTCTTT
TRBV15	once	.	TRBJ2-5	CATSFSGKQETQYF	TGTGCCACCAGTTTCTCAGGCAAACAAGAGACCCAGTACTTC
TRBV19	medium-sized	TRBD1	TRBJ1-5	CATGYQPQHF	TGTGCGACAGGGTATCAGCCCCAGCATTTT
TRBV2	few	.	TRBJ2-1	CASSGLSYEQFF	TGTGCCAGCAGCGGGTTAAGTTATGAGCAGTTCTTC
TRBV28	.	.	TRBJ2-3	CASNADSSTDTQYF	TGTGCCAGCAACGCGGACAGTAGCACAGATACGCAGTATTTT
TRBV25-1	.	.	TRBJ1-5	CASSASDLQPQHF	TGTGCCAGCAGTGCCTCGGATCTTCAGCCCCAGCATTTT
TRBV11-2	.	TRBD1	TRBJ2-7	CASVVGTGGWGQYF	TGTGCCAGCGTGGTCGGGACAGGGGGATGGGGGCAGTACTTC
TRBV19	few	TRBD2	TRBJ2-7	CASSIFSLADEQYF	TGTGCCAGTAGTATATTCTCACTAGCGGACGAGCAGTACTTC
TRBV12-5	.	.	TRBJ1-1	CASGLRSKPDKNTEAFF	TGTGCTAGTGGTTTGCGATCTAAACCGGACAAGAACACTGAAGCTTTCTTT